This TCR beta chain was recorded in a study of blood T cells in healthy people across ages. The authors drew approximately 9 milliliters of peripheral blood from each donor. With respect to this clonotype: As yet, its antigen is unknown.

Study findings and constraints: Researchers report that TCR beta diversity correlated strongly with naive T cell percentage.

PCR was performed a second time for about 7 to 11 cycles using a sample-barcoded 5' primer and a J-beta primer mix. TCRdb re-called the 5' RACE reads through MiXCR, storing one row per CDR3 protein. This sample has 380,000 or so distinct CDR3 sequences, with over 45% found just once. Sequencing input: blood. This receptor was taken from a man in his fifties or sixties in good health.

As DNA, the CDR3 is TGTGCCACCAGTGAGCGGACTAGCGGGAGGGAGGGAGATACGCAGTATTTT. As protein: CATSERTSGREGDTQYF. The chain uses TRBV24-1 and TRBJ2-3, with 15 positions matching TRBD2. This CDR3 region has 17 residues. Unmatched junction bases numbered 6, after V lost 4 bases and J lost 5 bases. Germline V lookup: CDR1 KGHDR, CDR2 SFDVKD.